This T cell receptor beta chain was documented in a study of beta chain features in type 1 diabetes. The study, taken as a whole, reports: Individuals with type 1 diabetes displayed fewer insertions and more deletions at VDJ junctions. For cells with high TCR expression, cDNA sequencing could yield over-representation. Relative to healthy donors, patients appeared to have naive, central memory and Treg TCRB repertoires that were more similar.

The germline V gene encodes CDR1 MNHEY and CDR2 SMNVEV (reference sequence). The ends were cut back, 4 bases at V and 8 bases at J, with 23 bases in the middle. The CDR3 totals 16 residues. The authors reverse transcribed all of the isolated RNA, so sequencing captured expressed TCRB transcripts. Here immunoSEQ multiplex PCR was the method, and the copy in TCRdb shows in-frame clones only, minus some. The sample yields nearly 350,000 clones, 7.5% to 9% seen once. This clone showed up just a few times. Its antigen is not identified. The chain uses TRBV27 and TRBJ1-1, with D perhaps TRBD1 (5 bases). The sequence came from a woman younger than 35 in good health. Sequenced material: central memory CD4+ T cells from blood. The CDR3 region has the DNA TGTGCCAGCAGTTCCCTAGGATCAGGGCCCTCACCCGAAGCTTTCTTT. Encoded protein: CASSSLGSGPSPEAFF.